What follows are 4 T cell receptor beta chains derived from one specimen sequenced in a study of tumor-infiltrating lymphocytes in oesophageal squamous cell carcinoma. TCRdb used MiXCR to reprocess the PCR reads, holding one entry per CDR3 protein. Among approximately 18,000 distinct CDR3 sequences listed, about 40% were seen once. Material: normal esophageal tissue next to the tumor. The source is a female donor with esophageal squamous cell carcinoma.

The V gene is TRBV7-6, the J gene TRBJ2-1; 8 positions agree with TRBD2. The J call may not be correct, given that the DNA end is closer to TRBJ2-7. The CDR3 runs 15 residues. Per germline, CDR1 SGHVS and CDR2 FNYEAQ. The DNA of the CDR3 is TGTGCCAGCAGCTTAAGGACTAGCAACCCCTACGAGCAGTACTTC. It translates to CASSLRTSNPYEQYF.

The chain employs TRBV18 and TRBJ2-3; D is ambiguous. The J call is uncertain, as TRBJ1-1 better fits the DNA end. This CDR3 spans 13 amino acids. Per germline, CDR1 KGHSH and CDR2 LQKENI. The CDR3 bases are TGTGCCAGCTCACTTCAGGAGGGCTCAGAAGCTTTCTTT. Translation gives CASSLQEGSEAFF.

Many counts were recorded for this clonotype. The rearrangement links TRBV11-2 to TRBJ2-5; TRBD2 aligns across 11 bases. The germline V gene has CDR1 SGHAT and CDR2 FQNNGV. Trimming cost V 3 bases and J 5 bases; bases outside gene matches: 5. This CDR3 is built from 15 residues. The CDR3 region is CASSFSGGAGETQYF. In nucleotides, the CDR3 is TGTGCCAGCAGCTTTAGCGGGGGGGCCGGGGAGACCCAGTACTTC.

This clonotype has just a few counts. Mismatch with germline at one junction end may stem from a read error. The V call is TRBV4-1, the J call TRBJ2-5; TRBD1 might be the D (6 bases). The J call may be in error: the DNA end matches TRBJ1-2 better. The CDR3 has 17 amino acids. Per germline, CDR1 MGHRA and CDR2 YSYEKL. The CDR3 region is CASSQDPIDRLGYGYTF. The CDR3 DNA reads TGTGCCAGCAGCCAAGACCCCATTGACAGGCTTGGCTATGGCTACACCTTC.